The 9 T cell receptor beta chains below come from one sample, sequenced in a study of T cell clonality in common variable immunodeficiency (dated by TCRdb to 2013 to 2016). To prepare the library, the immunoSEQ multiplex PCR assay was applied. TCRdb provides this immuneACCESS table in a form limited to in-frame rearrangements. Some clones are lacking; in checked studies, under half of them reflect an unresolved V gene, and why the rest are absent is not known. The sample comprises 40,000 to 55,000 clones, and every one was counted more than once. Over 9.5% of the sample is taken by the ten largest. The sequencing sample was made of peripheral blood mononuclear cells. These receptors were collected from a person aged 18 to 75 in good health.

This clone was detected many times. The read halts 3 residues ahead of the CDR3 end, with the missing end drawn from the germline J gene. The gene calls are TRBV7-9 and TRBJ2-3; maybe TRBD1 (6 bases). The CDR3 extends over 13 amino acids. CDR1 SEHNR and CDR2 FQNEAQ come from the germline V gene (reference sequence). Trimming pared 7 bases from V and 4 bases from J, leaving 12 bases between. Here the CDR3 reads CASNRGGADTQYF. CDR3 bases read: TGTGCCAGCAACCGAGGGGGAGCAGATACG.

This clone has at least ten counts. The read ends 3 residues early relative to the CDR3; the germline J gene fills the gap. This chain links TRBV2 with TRBJ2-3, with TRBD1 matching over 10 bases. Germline lookup yields CDR1 SNHLY and CDR2 FYNNEI. V was clipped by 4 bases and J by 6 bases; unmatched bases: 7. There are 15 residues in the CDR3. The covered CDR3 bases are TGTGCCAGCAGTGCCGACAGGGGGCATTTGGATACG. Translated: CASSADRGHLDT. The complete CDR3 sequence is CASSADRGHLDTQYF. Variable domain in full (rest from reference TRBV2 and TRBJ2-3): EPEVTQTPSHQVTQMGQEVILRCVPISNHLYFYWYRQILGQKVEFLVSFYNNEISEKSEIFDDQFSVERPDGSNFTLKIRSTKLEDSAMYFCASSADRGHLDTQYFGPGTRLTVL.

This clone has at least ten counts. Sequencing ends 3 residues short of the CDR3 end; the germline J gene provides the rest. The sample carries other DNA sequences with the same CDR3. The chain couples TRBV29-1 to TRBJ1-1, with 11 bases that match TRBD1. CDR3 length equals 13 residues. CDR1 SQVTM and CDR2 ANQGSEA come from the germline V gene. CDR3 DNA, as far as it was read: TGCAGCGTTAGGGGGACAGGGGGGGCCGAA. This sequence encodes CSVRGTGGAE. The full CDR3 sequence reads CSVRGTGGAEAFF.

This clone has a count of ten or more. The read gets to within 3 residues of the CDR3 end, and the germline J gene fills in the rest. V gene TRBV20-1 combines with J gene TRBJ2-1; 10 bases agree with TRBD2. Germline lookup yields CDR1 DFQATT and CDR2 SNEGSKA (reference sequence). V gave up 3 bases and J gave up 9 bases; unmatched junction bases: 11. The CDR3 extends over 15 amino acids. The CDR3: CSASWGIAGGGEQFF. CDR3 DNA, as far as it was read: TGCAGTGCTAGCTGGGGGATAGCGGGGGGAGGTGAG.

This clone was observed many times. The read comes to an end 3 residues before the CDR3 does, leaving the germline J gene to fill in the end. The chain carries TRBV7-2 and TRBJ2-7, with 7 bases matching TRBD1. Germline CDR1 and CDR2: SGHTA and FQGNSA. V lost 7 bases to trimming and J lost 0 bases; unmatched junction nucleotides: 6. This CDR3 is built from 14 residues. Here the CDR3 reads CASTSPGGSYEQYF. CDR3 DNA (partial): TGTGCCAGCACCTCCCCAGGGGGCTCCTACGAG.

This clone was detected ten times or more. The missing CDR3 end, 3 residues past where the read stops, is filled in from the germline J gene. This chain links TRBV5-1 with TRBJ1-4, with 9 bases fitting TRBD1. The CDR3 totals 14 residues. The germline gives CDR1 SGHRS, CDR2 YFSETQ. The V gene end was trimmed by 4 bases and the J gene end by 7 bases; junction bases not matched to a gene: 5. The DNA read from the CDR3 is TGCGCCAGCAGCCCAGGGGACAGGGCTGAAAAA. Protein: CASSPGDRAEK. The entire CDR3 is CASSPGDRAEKLFF.

This clone appeared many times. The read comes to an end 3 residues before the CDR3 does, leaving the germline J gene to fill in the end. The chain uses TRBV7-9 and TRBJ1-1, with TRBD1 matching over 8 bases. CDR1 and CDR2 (germline): SEHNR, FQNEAQ (reference sequence). V shed 2 bases, J shed 7 bases, and the junction held 3 bases outside the gene matches. The length of the CDR3 is 13 residues. The DNA read from the CDR3 is TGTGCCAGCAGCTTAAGACAGGGGATTGAA. Protein: CASSLRQGIE. From start to end, the CDR3 is CASSLRQGIEAFF.

The sample holds many counts of this clone. The read terminates 3 residues ahead of where the CDR3 ends, so the germline J gene completes it. The V and J genes are TRBV10-1 and TRBJ2-2; tentatively, D is TRBD1 (5 bases). The CDR3 totals 12 residues. The germline gives CDR1 WNHNN, CDR2 SYGVQD (reference sequence). V was cut by 8 bases and J by 7 bases, with 11 bases left in between. The CDR3 DNA, read in part, is TGCGCCAGCGGGGCGAATAACGGGGAG. Protein: CASGANNGE. The full CDR3 reads CASGANNGELFF.

This clone was observed at least ten times. The CDR3 end falls 3 residues outside the read, so it is completed with the germline J gene. The gene calls are TRBV5-1 and TRBJ2-5, with D possibly matching TRBD2 (7 bases). The CDR3 contains 14 residues. Trimming shortened V by 5 bases and J by 2 bases, and 13 bases separated the two germline ends. Germline assignment: CDR1 SGHRS and CDR2 YFSETQ. Incomplete CDR3 DNA: TGCGCCAGCAGTCTCCGGGGGGCTCAAGAGACC. It is translated as CASSLRGAQET. The whole CDR3 reads CASSLRGAQETQYF. Together with reference TRBV5-1 and TRBJ2-5, the CDR3 gives the full variable domain: KAGVTQTPRYLIKTRGQQVTLSCSPISGHRSVSWYQQTPGQGLQFLFEYFSETQRNKGNFPGRFSGRQFSNSRSEMNVSTLELGDSALYLCASSLRGAQETQYFGPGTRLLVL.